A selection of T cell receptor beta chains follows, all from one sample in a study of cytomegalovirus exposure and HLA in healthy donors. Repertoires were generated with immunoSEQ multiplex PCR, while TCRdb's copy carries only in-frame clones and drops some. Of 55,000 to 65,000 clones listed, 80% to 95% were seen once; the top ten hold 2.5% to 3.5%. The sample was PBMCs. The source is a man between 18 and 29 years old in good health and CMV-seronegative. The CDR3 runs from the conserved cysteine through the conserved F or W. The order of the fields is V gene, D gene, J gene, clone size, CDR3 protein, CDR3 DNA. D genes are given only for firm matches. Size is omitted from some rows. Given values are once, few, many or a class for expanded clones.

v_gene: TRBV19; d_gene: TRBD2; j_gene: TRBJ2-2; abundance: NA; CDR3aa: CASKGGSIYTGELFF; CDR3nt: TGTGCCAGTAAGGGCGGGAGTATTTACACCGGGGAGCTGTTTTTT
v_gene: TRBV7-8; d_gene: NA; j_gene: TRBJ1-2; abundance: NA; CDR3aa: CASSLAAVDYGYTF; CDR3nt: TGTGCCAGCAGCTTAGCTGCGGTTGACTATGGCTACACCTTC
v_gene: TRBV29-1; d_gene: NA; j_gene: TRBJ2-2; abundance: NA; CDR3aa: CSVEDLGANTGELFF; CDR3nt: TGCAGCGTTGAAGATCTAGGTGCTAACACCGGGGAGCTGTTTTTT
v_gene: TRBV10-3; d_gene: NA; j_gene: TRBJ1-1; abundance: NA; CDR3aa: CAISEVGGTYTEAFF; CDR3nt: TGTGCCATCAGTGAGGTAGGGGGTACGTACACTGAAGCTTTCTTT
v_gene: TRBV6-4; d_gene: TRBD2; j_gene: TRBJ2-3; abundance: NA; CDR3aa: CASSDIAGVADTQYF; CDR3nt: TGTGCCAGCAGTGACATAGCGGGAGTAGCGGATACGCAGTATTTT
v_gene: TRBV15; d_gene: TRBD2; j_gene: TRBJ2-3; abundance: NA; CDR3aa: CATATGGPTDTQYF; CDR3nt: TGTGCCACCGCTACGGGAGGACCCACAGATACGCAGTATTTT
v_gene: TRBV6-1; d_gene: TRBD2; j_gene: TRBJ2-3; abundance: NA; CDR3aa: CASSERWTGGRDTQYF; CDR3nt: TGTGCCAGCAGTGAACGCTGGACGGGCGGGAGGGATACGCAGTATTTT
v_gene: TRBV6-1; d_gene: NA; j_gene: TRBJ2-2; abundance: NA; CDR3aa: CASRGGELSGELFF; CDR3nt: TGTGCCAGCCGAGGGGGTGAGTTGAGCGGGGAGCTGTTTTTT
v_gene: TRBV18; d_gene: TRBD1; j_gene: TRBJ1-1; abundance: NA; CDR3aa: CASSGQGRNTEAFF; CDR3nt: TGTGCCAGCTCAGGACAGGGTCGAAACACTGAAGCTTTCTTT
v_gene: TRBV19; d_gene: NA; j_gene: TRBJ2-3; abundance: NA; CDR3aa: CASSRGLADTQYF; CDR3nt: TGTGCCAGTAGTAGGGGACTGGCAGATACGCAGTATTTT
v_gene: TRBV7-9; d_gene: TRBD2; j_gene: TRBJ2-1; abundance: once; CDR3aa: CASSLGLAGEWLEQFF; CDR3nt: TGTGCCAGCAGCTTAGGACTAGCGGGAGAATGGTTAGAGCAGTTCTTC
v_gene: TRBV10-3; d_gene: NA; j_gene: TRBJ2-3; abundance: NA; CDR3aa: CAISEGESANTQYF; CDR3nt: TGTGCCATCAGTGAAGGGGAAAGTGCGAATACGCAGTATTTT
v_gene: TRBV5-1; d_gene: TRBD1; j_gene: TRBJ2-7; abundance: NA; CDR3aa: CASSYDGTGGSEQYF; CDR3nt: TGCGCCAGCAGCTATGACGGGACAGGAGGGAGCGAGCAGTACTTC
v_gene: TRBV18; d_gene: TRBD1; j_gene: TRBJ2-1; abundance: NA; CDR3aa: CASSRGRTGRLMFSYNEQFF; CDR3nt: TGTGCCAGCTCACGGGGAAGGACAGGGCGCCTCATGTTCTCCTACAATGAGCAGTTCTTC
v_gene: TRBV5-1; d_gene: NA; j_gene: TRBJ2-3; abundance: NA; CDR3aa: CASSLEGVYTDTQYF; CDR3nt: TGCGCCAGCAGCTTGGAGGGGGTTTACACAGATACGCAGTATTTT
v_gene: TRBV29-1; d_gene: NA; j_gene: TRBJ2-5; abundance: NA; CDR3aa: CPQGGRETQYF; CDR3nt: TGCCCCCAGGGGGGCCGAGAGACCCAGTACTTC
v_gene: TRBV6-1; d_gene: TRBD2; j_gene: TRBJ2-7; abundance: NA; CDR3aa: CASSIAGVSYEQYF; CDR3nt: TGTGCCAGCAGCATAGCGGGAGTGAGCTACGAGCAGTACTTC
v_gene: TRBV7-9; d_gene: TRBD1; j_gene: TRBJ2-7; abundance: NA; CDR3aa: CASSQDRSSTYEQYF; CDR3nt: TGTGCCAGCAGCCAGGACAGGTCCTCGACCTACGAGCAGTACTTC
v_gene: TRBV7-2; d_gene: TRBD1; j_gene: TRBJ1-1; abundance: NA; CDR3aa: CASSFASGTANTEAFF; CDR3nt: TGTGCCAGCAGCTTCGCCTCCGGGACAGCGAACACTGAAGCTTTCTTT
v_gene: TRBV18; d_gene: NA; j_gene: TRBJ1-1; abundance: once; CDR3aa: CASSPQANTEAFF; CDR3nt: TGTGCCAGCTCACCGCAAGCAAACACTGAAGCTTTCTTT
v_gene: TRBV7-6; d_gene: NA; j_gene: TRBJ1-3; abundance: NA; CDR3aa: CASSPQDSGNTIYF; CDR3nt: TGTGCCAGCAGCCCACAGGACTCTGGAAACACCATATATTTT
v_gene: TRBV6-1; d_gene: TRBD2; j_gene: TRBJ2-5; abundance: NA; CDR3aa: CASSERLGTSGLAGETQYF; CDR3nt: TGTGCCAGCAGTGAGAGATTAGGGACCAGCGGACTAGCGGGAGAGACCCAGTACTTC
v_gene: TRBV28; d_gene: TRBD1; j_gene: TRBJ2-5; abundance: NA; CDR3aa: CASRTGGKTQYF; CDR3nt: TGTGCCAGCCGGACAGGGGGAAAGACCCAGTACTTC
v_gene: TRBV11-2; d_gene: NA; j_gene: TRBJ2-1; abundance: NA; CDR3aa: CASSSTEADYNEQFF; CDR3nt: TGTGCCAGCAGCTCAACGGAGGCCGACTACAATGAGCAGTTCTTC
v_gene: TRBV28; d_gene: TRBD1; j_gene: TRBJ1-1; abundance: NA; CDR3aa: CASSLRGLVDTEAFF; CDR3nt: TGTGCCAGCAGTTTAAGGGGGCTTGTCGACACTGAAGCTTTCTTT
v_gene: TRBV5-1; d_gene: NA; j_gene: TRBJ2-7; abundance: NA; CDR3aa: CASSFQAGRVTEQYF; CDR3nt: TGCGCCAGCAGCTTCCAGGCGGGACGGGTAACCGAGCAGTACTTC
v_gene: TRBV28; d_gene: TRBD1; j_gene: TRBJ1-2; abundance: NA; CDR3aa: CASWGQGKNGYTF; CDR3nt: TGTGCCAGCTGGGGACAGGGAAAGAATGGCTACACCTTC
v_gene: TRBV7-3; d_gene: TRBD1; j_gene: TRBJ2-1; abundance: NA; CDR3aa: CASSPGTAYGEQFF; CDR3nt: TGTGCCAGCAGCCCCGGGACAGCCTACGGTGAGCAGTTCTTC
v_gene: TRBV19; d_gene: TRBD1; j_gene: TRBJ2-4; abundance: NA; CDR3aa: CASSILRDRSRLAKNIQYF; CDR3nt: TGTGCCAGTAGTATCCTAAGGGACAGGTCAAGGCTAGCCAAAAACATTCAGTACTTC
v_gene: TRBV19; d_gene: TRBD2; j_gene: TRBJ2-1; abundance: NA; CDR3aa: CASVSGSRNEQFF; CDR3nt: TGTGCCAGTGTGAGCGGGAGCCGAAATGAGCAGTTCTTC
v_gene: TRBV19; d_gene: NA; j_gene: TRBJ2-5; abundance: NA; CDR3aa: CASSIAGAVRDAQYF; CDR3nt: TGTGCCAGTAGTATTGCAGGGGCGGTAAGAGATGCCCAGTACTTC
v_gene: TRBV7-2; d_gene: NA; j_gene: TRBJ2-7; abundance: NA; CDR3aa: CASSPTRGYEQYF; CDR3nt: TGTGCCAGCAGCCCGACTAGAGGGTACGAGCAGTACTTC
v_gene: TRBV7-6; d_gene: NA; j_gene: TRBJ2-7; abundance: once; CDR3aa: CASSPGGGQFYEQYF; CDR3nt: TGTGCCAGCAGCCCGGGAGGAGGACAGTTCTACGAGCAGTACTTC
v_gene: TRBV11-2; d_gene: NA; j_gene: TRBJ1-5; abundance: NA; CDR3aa: CASSRQGSNQPQHF; CDR3nt: TGTGCCAGCAGCCGGCAGGGTAGCAATCAGCCCCAGCATTTT